These 32 T cell receptor beta chains were all obtained from the same sample, sequenced in a study of cytomegalovirus exposure and HLA in healthy donors (dated by TCRdb to the late 2010s). Library preparation was by the immunoSEQ multiplex PCR assay. Entries here come from immuneACCESS through TCRdb and include only in-frame sequences with V and J called. Some clones fail to appear in such tables; in the studies checked, an unresolved V gene covers under half of the shortfall, and the cause of the remainder is unknown. For this sample there are more than 200,000 clones; less than 95% appear just once. The ten largest account for under 4% of the sample. Source material: PBMCs. Receptor source: a woman aged 25 to 39 in good health and CMV-seronegative.

The rearrangement links TRBV6-5 to TRBJ2-1; D not resolved. Germline V gives CDR1 MNHEY, CDR2 SVGAGI. The CDR3 extends over 12 amino acids. V lost 5 bases and J 7 bases, leaving 9 bases between the germline ends. For the CDR3, the DNA is TGTGCCAGCAGTACCCGGTGGAATGAGCAGTTCTTC. Its protein is CASSTRWNEQFF.

The rearrangement joins TRBV19 to TRBJ1-2; TRBD1 agrees at 7 bases. V shed 1 base and J 7 bases; nucleotides not matched to a gene: 21. This CDR3 has 19 amino acids. The germline V gene encodes CDR1 LNHDA and CDR2 SQIVND (reference sequence). The CDR3 DNA reads as TGTGCCAGTAGTATAGTTGAACAGGGGCCGTTCCTTGGTGCTGGTGGCTACACCTTC. Its protein is CASSIVEQGPFLGAGGYTF.

V gene TRBV10-3 combines with J gene TRBJ2-7; D unresolved. In germline, CDR1 is ENHRY, CDR2 SYGVKD. The CDR3 has 13 residues. V lost 3 bases and J 3 bases, leaving 9 bases between the germline ends. The CDR3 bases are TGTGCCATCAGTGACGGTGCTTACTACGAGCAGTACTTC. Protein sequence: CAISDGAYYEQYF.

The J gene is TRBJ2-7, the V gene TRBV7-2; 8 nucleotides agree with TRBD1. With V trimmed by 1 base and J by 2 bases, 4 bases remained unmatched. Looked up from germline, CDR1 is SGHTA and CDR2 is FQGNSA. There are 15 residues in the CDR3. The chain's CDR3 is CASSLGADRAYEQYF. Here the CDR3 DNA reads TGTGCCAGCAGCTTAGGGGCGGACAGGGCCTACGAGCAGTACTTC.

In this sample, this clone turned up a few times. The chain is built from TRBV28 and TRBJ1-1; D perhaps matches TRBD1 (5 bases). CDR3 length equals 16 residues. Looked up from germline, CDR1 is MDHEN and CDR2 is SYDVKM. Trimming left V 1 base short and J 4 bases short, with 16 bases between. The CDR3 nucleotides read TGTGCCAGCAGTTTATTCGGCAGGGCGAGTAGCACTGAAGCTTTCTTT. Protein: CASSLFGRASSTEAFF. Filled out from reference TRBV28 and TRBJ1-1, the complete variable domain reads DVKVTQSSRYLVKRTGEKVFLECVQDMDHENMFWYRQDPGLGLRLIYFSYDVKMKEKGDIPEGYSVSREKKERFSLILESASTNQTSMYLCASSLFGRASSTEAFFGQGTRLTVV.

This chain joins TRBV25-1 and TRBJ2-5; D gene unclear. The germline CDR1 and CDR2 sequences are MGHDK and SYGVNS. With 5 bases removed from V and 3 bases from J, the gap between germline ends came to 13 bases. There are 14 residues in the CDR3. The CDR3 coding sequence is TGTGCCAGCAGTTCATCAGGCCTCAAAGAGACCCAGTACTTC. It translates to CASSSSGLKETQYF.

This chain joins TRBV27 and TRBJ2-2, with D uncertain. Trimming cost V 8 bases and J 0 bases, with 4 bases left between them. This CDR3 comprises 12 residues. CDR1 is MNHEY, CDR2 SMNVEV, per germline (reference sequence). The CDR3 spells CASSANTGELFF. The CDR3 DNA follows: TGTGCCAGCTCAGCGAACACCGGGGAGCTGTTTTTT.

This clone appeared a single time. The chain is built from TRBV7-9 and TRBJ1-2, with D unresolved. The germline V gene encodes CDR1 SEHNR and CDR2 FQNEAQ (reference sequence). The length of the CDR3 is 11 residues. V lost 2 bases and J 8 bases, leaving 6 bases between the germline ends. This CDR3 is CASSLKEGYTF. The CDR3 nucleotides read TGTGCCAGCAGCTTAAAAGAGGGCTACACCTTC.

This clone was found once. The V gene is TRBV7-8, the J gene TRBJ2-2; 11 positions match TRBD2. The CDR3 spans 16 residues. J gave up 1 base and V 5 bases, and 3 bases lay outside the gene matches. Germline CDR1 SGHVS, CDR2 FQNEAQ. The CDR3 here is CASSGTSGKNTGELFF. CDR3 bases: TGTGCCAGCAGCGGGACTAGCGGAAAGAACACCGGGGAGCTGTTTTTT.

The chain links TRBV18 to TRBJ2-2, with TRBD1 matching 7 bases. V shed 5 bases, J shed 14 bases, and the junction held 11 bases outside the gene matches. Germline values: CDR1 KGHSH, CDR2 LQKENI. The CDR3 totals 13 residues. The CDR3: CASSSRGGETLFF. For the CDR3, the DNA is TGTGCCAGCTCATCTCGAGGGGGCGAGACACTGTTTTTT.

The chain links TRBV6-5 to TRBJ1-2; D is perhaps TRBD1 (6 bases). The CDR3 is 16 residues long. Between the trimmed V and J ends, which lost 2 bases and 4 bases, there was a span of 17 bases. Germline V lookup: CDR1 MNHEY, CDR2 SVGAGI. For the CDR3, the DNA is TGTGCCAGCAGTTACGCCCCGACAGGTCTCAGCTATGGCTACACCTTC. Translated, it gives CASSYAPTGLSYGYTF.

On this clone: The sample carries other DNA sequences with the same CDR3. The V and J genes are TRBV13 and TRBJ1-1; D is unclear. Germline values: CDR1 PRHDT, CDR2 FYEKMQ (reference sequence). The CDR3 covers 13 residues. V lost 0 bases, J lost 5 bases, and 7 bases lay in between. Here the CDR3 reads CASSLGGGTEAFF. For the CDR3, the DNA is TGTGCCAGCAGCTTAGGCGGTGGGACTGAAGCTTTCTTT.

The chain employs TRBV4-3 and TRBJ1-1; D might be TRBD1 (5 bases). Germline CDR1 is LGHNA and CDR2 is YSLEER. Trimming cost V 2 bases and J 5 bases, with 18 bases left between them. CDR3 length: 16 amino acids. CDR3 sequence reads: CASSQTWDGRVTEAFF. The CDR3, as DNA: TGCGCCAGCAGCCAAACCTGGGACGGGAGGGTTACTGAAGCTTTCTTT.

V and J are TRBV9 and TRBJ1-4; D not certain. Trimming removed 0 bases from V and 4 bases from J, with 7 bases in between. Germline values: CDR1 SGDLS, CDR2 YYNGEE. This CDR3 comprises 14 residues. CDR3: CASSVAAVNEKLFF. The CDR3 nucleotides read TGTGCCAGCAGCGTAGCTGCGGTTAATGAAAAACTGTTTTTT.

The rearrangement joins TRBV7-8 to TRBJ2-5; D remains unclear. This CDR3 spans 15 amino acids. The V end lost 5 bases, the J end lost 2 bases, and 15 bases lay between the germline ends. Germline V gene data show CDR1 as SGHVS and CDR2 as FQNEAQ. The CDR3 nucleotides read TGTGCCAGCAGCCTGAACGTTGGGCGGCAAGAGACCCAGTACTTC. Protein sequence: CASSLNVGRQETQYF.

CDR3 sequence: CSVVGGLYNEQFF. The DNA for the CDR3 is TGCAGCGTTGTGGGGGGGCTATACAATGAGCAGTTCTTC. V usage is TRBV29-1 and J usage is TRBJ2-1; possibly TRBD2 for D (7 bases). V was trimmed by 4 bases and J by 4 bases, leaving 11 bases between them. The length of the CDR3 is 13 residues. Germline V CDR1 and CDR2: SQVTM, ANQGSEA.

The chain links TRBV27 to TRBJ1-4, with D possibly matching TRBD1 (6 bases). The CDR3 consists of 15 residues. CDR1 is MNHEY, CDR2 SMNVEV, per germline (reference sequence). Trimming took 7 bases from V and 3 from J, leaving 15 bases between them. The chain's CDR3 is CASTTLQGANEKLFF. In nucleotides, the CDR3 is TGTGCCAGCACCACCCTACAGGGAGCTAATGAAAAACTGTTTTTT.

The CDR3 region has the DNA TGTGCCAGCTCGCCCGACCTCGGGCTGTCTGAAGCTTTCTTT. It is translated as CASSPDLGLSEAFF. V and J are TRBV18 and TRBJ1-1; D unclear. The germline CDR1 and CDR2 sequences are KGHSH and LQKENI. The CDR3 has 14 amino acids. Between the trimmed V and J ends, which lost 6 bases and 6 bases, there was a span of 17 bases.

This clone has just a few counts. V is TRBV6-6 and J is TRBJ2-3; no definite D call. Per germline, CDR1 MNHNY and CDR2 SVGAGI (reference sequence). The CDR3 contains 13 residues. V was shortened by 2 bases and J by 6 bases, with 9 bases between the two germline ends. The CDR3, as DNA: TGTGCCAGCAGTTACGTAGAGACCGATACGCAGTATTTT. It codes for CASSYVETDTQYF.

The rearrangement uses TRBV2 and TRBJ2-7; D gene unclear. CDR1 and CDR2 (germline): SNHLY, FYNNEI. The CDR3 consists of 12 residues. Trimming cost V 8 bases and J 2 bases, with 10 bases left between them. This chain's CDR3 is CASGVPPYEQYF. In DNA form, the CDR3 reads TGTGCCAGCGGGGTCCCCCCCTACGAGCAGTACTTC.

This sequence joins TRBV6-1 and TRBJ2-2; D gene uncertain. Germline values: CDR1 MNHNS, CDR2 SASEGT. V was shortened by 7 bases and J by 4 bases, with 10 bases between the two germline ends. The CDR3 has 13 residues. The CDR3 loop reads CASMPIPTGELFF. The CDR3 region has the DNA TGTGCCAGCATGCCCATCCCCACCGGGGAGCTGTTTTTT.

This sequence joins TRBV7-9 and TRBJ1-1; D perhaps matches TRBD1 (6 bases). Germline values: CDR1 SEHNR, CDR2 FQNEAQ (reference sequence). Between the trimmed V and J ends, which lost 1 base and 0 bases, there was a span of 12 bases. This CDR3 is 16 amino acids long. CDR3 in DNA: TGTGCCAGCAGCTTAGGGGGGCCGCCTATGAACACTGAAGCTTTCTTT. This translates into CASSLGGPPMNTEAFF.

This chain links TRBV29-1 with TRBJ2-1; 10 bases align to TRBD2. After removal of 7 bases from V and 7 bases from J, the junction contained 7 bases not matched to a gene. CDR1 SQVTM and CDR2 ANQGSEA come from the germline V gene. The CDR3 contains 13 residues. CDR3 nucleotides: TGCAGCGCCGTACTAGCGGGAAATAATGAGCAGTTCTTC. Translating gives CSAVLAGNNEQFF.

J is TRBJ1-2 and V is TRBV4-1, with 7 bases lining up with TRBD1. The CDR3 runs 15 residues. V shed 2 bases and J 4 bases; nucleotides not matched to a gene: 7. Germline CDR1 MGHRA, CDR2 YSYEKL. DNA for the CDR3: TGCGCCAGCAGCCAAAACACAGGGGCGGGCTATGGCTACACCTTC. Its protein product is CASSQNTGAGYGYTF.

This chain connects TRBV2 to TRBJ2-1; D not resolved. V lost 2 bases and J 2 bases, leaving 10 bases between the germline ends. Looked up from germline, CDR1 is SNHLY and CDR2 is FYNNEI. The CDR3 extends over 15 amino acids. The CDR3 loop is CASSEPLVAYNEQFF. The CDR3 DNA reads TGTGCCAGCAGTGAACCTCTAGTAGCCTACAATGAGCAGTTCTTC.

J is TRBJ1-1 and V is TRBV5-6; no definite D call. Trimming left V 4 bases short and J 4 bases short, with 14 bases between. The CDR3 consists of 14 residues. The germline V gene encodes CDR1 SGHDT and CDR2 YYEEEE. The CDR3 DNA reads as TGTGCCAGCAGCCGTACAACGGGTCGCACTGAAGCTTTCTTT. This translates into CASSRTTGRTEAFF.

The CDR3 nucleotides read TGTGCCAGCTCGACAGTTATTAATGAAAAACTGTTTTTT. It encodes CASSTVINEKLFF. The chain links TRBV28 to TRBJ1-4, with D possibly matching TRBD1 (5 bases). Trimming shortened V by 8 bases and J by 4 bases, and 11 bases separated the two germline ends. The CDR3 runs to 13 residues. The V gene's germline CDR1 is MDHEN and CDR2 SYDVKM.

J is TRBJ2-3 and V is TRBV6-6, with D tentatively TRBD1 (7 bases). The CDR3 covers 15 residues. Germline V gene data show CDR1 as MNHNY and CDR2 as SVGAGI (reference sequence). Trimming removed 4 bases at V and 4 bases at J, with 15 bases between. The chain's CDR3 is CASSFADREADTQYF. CDR3 in DNA: TGTGCCAGCAGTTTCGCTGACAGGGAGGCAGATACGCAGTATTTT.

The chain links TRBV28 to TRBJ1-1; the D is unclear. V shed 2 bases and J shed 1 base, with 8 bases lying between them. Germline CDR1 and CDR2: MDHEN and SYDVKM. This CDR3 has 14 residues. The DNA of the CDR3 is TGTGCCAGCAGTTTAGGGTTAGCGAACACTGAAGCTTTCTTT. Amino acids: CASSLGLANTEAFF.

The rearrangement joins TRBV5-6 to TRBJ2-3; a weak D match, TRBD1 (6 bases). Trimming took 0 bases from V and 3 from J, leaving 14 bases between them. CDR1 is SGHDT and CDR2 is YYEEEE in the germline V gene. The CDR3 runs 16 residues. CDR3 DNA sequence: TGTGCCAGCAGCTTGGTTGGGATACAGGGAACAGATACGCAGTATTTT. Residues: CASSLVGIQGTDTQYF.

The V gene is TRBV7-9, the J gene TRBJ2-1; 7 bases are shared with TRBD2. This CDR3 has 15 amino acids. Looked up from germline, CDR1 is SEHNR and CDR2 is FQNEAQ (reference sequence). The V and J ends lost 0 bases and 6 bases, in that order; junction bases with no gene match: 5. In nucleotides, the CDR3 is TGTGCCAGCAGCTTAGCGAGGGACTACCTCAATGAGCAGTTCTTC. This codes for CASSLARDYLNEQFF.

The genes are TRBV29-1 and TRBJ2-3, with TRBD1 identical over 7 bases. Germline assignment: CDR1 SQVTM and CDR2 ANQGSEA. The trim removed 2 bases at V and 10 bases at J, leaving 6 bases unmatched. The CDR3 loop spans 12 amino acids. In DNA form, the CDR3 reads TGCAGCGTTGAAAAGGACAGGCCGGCGCAGTATTTT. Its translation: CSVEKDRPAQYF.